This T cell receptor (beta chain) stems from a study of identifying expanded T cells in peripheral blood. During the collection period, no donor immune events like infections were recorded. Study results and limitations: Clone count variance between roughly two-week samples rose with total template count. Technical replicates showed around 1.2 changed clones; about two weeks approximately 15; four weeks 19.

The protocol was immunoSEQ multiplex PCR, while the TCRdb copy is restricted to in-frame clones and leaves out a portion. The sample has under 120,000 clones; approximately 90% are singletons. This CDR3 has 13 residues. Trimming removed 5 bases at V and 3 bases at J, with 7 bases between. Germline CDR1 reads MNHEY; CDR2 reads SVGAGI. A remark on this clone: Its cognate antigen is unknown.

The TCR comes from a person between 18 and 69 years old in good health. This sequence joins TRBV6-5 and TRBJ2-2; no clear D gene. Sample: blood. The DNA for the CDR3 is TGTGCCAGCAGTAGGACGGACACCGGGGAGCTGTTTTTT. Encoded protein: CASSRTDTGELFF.